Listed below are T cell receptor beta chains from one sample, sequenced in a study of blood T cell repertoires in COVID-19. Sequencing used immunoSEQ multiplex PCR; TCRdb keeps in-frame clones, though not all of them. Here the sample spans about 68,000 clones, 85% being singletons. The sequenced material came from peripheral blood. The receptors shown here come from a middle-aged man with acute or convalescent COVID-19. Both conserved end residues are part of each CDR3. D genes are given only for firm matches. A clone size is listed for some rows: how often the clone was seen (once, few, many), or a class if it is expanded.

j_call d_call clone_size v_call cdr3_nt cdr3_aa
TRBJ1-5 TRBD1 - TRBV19 TGTGCCAGTAGTGTGGACAGGGGAGGGCTTGGCAATCAGCCCCAGCATTTT CASSVDRGGLGNQPQHF
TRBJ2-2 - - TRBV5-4 TGTGCCAGCAGCTTACTCACCGGGGAGCTGTTTTTT CASSLLTGELFF
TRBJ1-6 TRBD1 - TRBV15 TGTGCCACCAGCGGGGGGACAGTCCCCACCCTCCACTTT CATSGGTVPTLHF
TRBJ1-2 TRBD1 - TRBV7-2 TGTGCCAGCAGCTTAACAGGGGGCGGTGGAGGCTACACCTTC CASSLTGGGGGYTF
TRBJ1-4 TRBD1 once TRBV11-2 TGTGCCAGCAGCCCACTCGGGACAGGGGTTGAAAAACTGTTTTTT CASSPLGTGVEKLFF
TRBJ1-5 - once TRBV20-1 TGCAGTGCTGGTGGGGACGTGTGGGGGCCAAATCAGCCCCAGCATTTT CSAGGDVWGPNQPQHF
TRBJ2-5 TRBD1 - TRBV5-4 TGTGCCAGCAGCCCGCAGACAGGGGAAGAGACCCAGTACTTC CASSPQTGEETQYF
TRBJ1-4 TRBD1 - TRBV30 TGTGCCTGGTCACAGGGGGCCCTTAATGAAAAACTGTTTTTT CAWSQGALNEKLFF
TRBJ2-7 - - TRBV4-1 TGCGCCAGCAGCCAAGATGGGCGCTACGAGCAGTACTTC CASSQDGRYEQYF
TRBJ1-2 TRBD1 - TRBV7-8 TGTGCCAGCAGCTCCAAGCACTTAGGCAGGGGGACGGCGGGCTATGGCTACACCTTC CASSSKHLGRGTAGYGYTF
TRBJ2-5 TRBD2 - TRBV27 TGTGCCAGCAGTCCTGATCCCCCTAGCGGGGAAGAGACCCAGTACTTC CASSPDPPSGEETQYF
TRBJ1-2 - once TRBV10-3 TGTGCCATCACAGACGGGGATAACTATGGCTACACCTTC CAITDGDNYGYTF
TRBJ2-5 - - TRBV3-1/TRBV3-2 TGTGCCAGCAGCCAAGATAGTGGGGGCCTCGAGGAGACCCAGTACTTC CASSQDSGGLEETQYF
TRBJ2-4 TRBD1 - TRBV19 TGTGCCAGTAGAAGGGGACAGGGATCGGACATTCAGTACTTC CASRRGQGSDIQYF
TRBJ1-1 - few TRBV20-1 TGCAGTGGCTCGAGGAACACTGAAGCTTTCTTT CSGSRNTEAFF
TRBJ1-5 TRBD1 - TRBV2 TGTGCCAGCAGGGGGACAGGGCTTAGCAATCAGCCCCAGCATTTT CASRGTGLSNQPQHF
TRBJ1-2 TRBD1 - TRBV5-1 TGCGCCAGCAGCTTGTCTCCGGGACAGCAAAACTATGGCTACACCTTC CASSLSPGQQNYGYTF
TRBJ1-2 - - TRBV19 TGTGCCAGTAGTATAAGGTCTGGAGTCACCTTC CASSIRSGVTF
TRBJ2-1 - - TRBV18 TGTGCCAGCTCACCCGACAGGTTCTACAATGAGCAGTTCTTC CASSPDRFYNEQFF
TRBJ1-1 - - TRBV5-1 TGCGCCAGCAGCCTCACAGGGAACACTGAAGCTTTCTTT CASSLTGNTEAFF
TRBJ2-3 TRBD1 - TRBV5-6 TGTGCCAGCAGCCCATCAGGGGGTACGCAGTATTTT CASSPSGGTQYF
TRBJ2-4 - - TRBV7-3 TGTGCCAGCAGCTTAGTGGACTCGGGCATTCAGTACTTC CASSLVDSGIQYF
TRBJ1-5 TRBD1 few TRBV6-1 TGTGCCAGCAGTGTCCCTCCGGGACAGTGGATTCCTCAGCCCCAGCATTTT CASSVPPGQWIPQPQHF
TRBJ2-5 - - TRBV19 TGTGCCAGTAGTATTCGACAGTCTCAAGAGACCCAGTACTTC CASSIRQSQETQYF
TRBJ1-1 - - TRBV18 TGTGCCAGCTCACTCGGGGACACTGAAGCTTTCTTT CASSLGDTEAFF
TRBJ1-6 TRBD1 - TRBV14 TGTGCCAGCAGCCAAGATAACGGACAGGGGTACTCACCCCTCCACTTT CASSQDNGQGYSPLHF
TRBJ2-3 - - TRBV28 TGTGCCAGCACGTCACAGGGCACAGATACGCAGTATTTT CASTSQGTDTQYF
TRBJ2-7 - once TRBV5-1 TGCGCCAGCAGCTTGGGGGCAGGGGACTCCTACGAGCAGTACTTC CASSLGAGDSYEQYF
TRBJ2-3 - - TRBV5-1 TGCGCCAGCAGCTTGGCCGGTCCAGATACGCAGTATTTT CASSLAGPDTQYF
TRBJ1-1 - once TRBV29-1 TGCAGCGTTGAGCGGGGGAGGAACACTGAAGCTTTCTTT CSVERGRNTEAFF
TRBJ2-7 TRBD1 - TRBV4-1 TGCGCCAGCAGCCAACTAGGAGGGACAGGGAACTACGAGCAGTACTTC CASSQLGGTGNYEQYF
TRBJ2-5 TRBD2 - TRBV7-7 TGTGCCAGCAGCCGAGCGGGGGTTGGAGAGACCCAGTACTTC CASSRAGVGETQYF
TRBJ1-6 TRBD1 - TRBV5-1 TGCGCCAGCAGACCAGGGGGTGGCTATAATTCACCCCTCCACTTT CASRPGGGYNSPLHF
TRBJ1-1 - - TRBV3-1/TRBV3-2 TGTGCCAGCAGCGGGGGGATCACTGAAGCTTTCTTT CASSGGITEAFF
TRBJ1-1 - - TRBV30 TGTGCCTGGAGTGTACGTACAGTCAACACTGAAGCTTTCTTT CAWSVRTVNTEAFF
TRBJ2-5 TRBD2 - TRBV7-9 TGTGCCAGCAGTGTAGCGGGGGGCCAGCTCCAAGAGACCCAGTACTTC CASSVAGGQLQETQYF
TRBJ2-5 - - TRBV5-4 TGTGCCAGCAGTAAAGTCCGGGGACAAGAGACCCAGTACTTC CASSKVRGQETQYF
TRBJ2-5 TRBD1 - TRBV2 TGTGCCAGCAGCCGACAGGGGGCTGAGACCCAGTACTTC CASSRQGAETQYF
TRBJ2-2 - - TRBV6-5 TGTGCCAGCAGTTACGACAGTGGCACCGGGGAGCTGTTTTTT CASSYDSGTGELFF
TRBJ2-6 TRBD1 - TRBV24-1 TGTGCCACCAGTGATTCTCGGACAGGGGACAACGTCCTGACTTTC CATSDSRTGDNVLTF
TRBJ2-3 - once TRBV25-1 TGTGCCAGCAGGGCCCCTTCCACAGATACGCAGTATTTT CASRAPSTDTQYF
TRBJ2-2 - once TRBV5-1 TGCGCCAGCAGCTACCCGTCCGGGGCGAACACCGGGGAGCTGTTTTTT CASSYPSGANTGELFF
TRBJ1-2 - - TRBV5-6 TGTGCCAGCAGCTTGAGGGAGGCCGGGAACTATGGCTACACCTTC CASSLREAGNYGYTF
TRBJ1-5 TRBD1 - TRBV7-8 TGTGCCAGCAGCTTGACAGGGGAAGGACGGCCCCAGCATTTT CASSLTGEGRPQHF
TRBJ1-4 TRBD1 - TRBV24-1 TGTGCCACCAGTGCCCGAGACAGGGGGACCGCCACTAATGAAAAACTGTTTTTT CATSARDRGTATNEKLFF
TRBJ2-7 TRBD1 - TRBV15 TGTGCCACCAGCGCAGAAGGGGGCCGCACCTACGAGCAGTACTTC CATSAEGGRTYEQYF
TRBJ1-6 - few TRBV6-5 TGTGCCAGCACCCCTCAACCCGAGGATTCACCCCTCCACTTT CASTPQPEDSPLHF
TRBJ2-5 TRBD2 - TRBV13 TGTGCCAGCAGCTTATTGGCGGGGGGCCACCAAGAGACCCAGTACTTC CASSLLAGGHQETQYF
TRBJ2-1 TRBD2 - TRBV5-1 TGCGCCAGCAGCTTGGGGGTTAGCGGGGGATCCTACAATGAGCAGTTCTTC CASSLGVSGGSYNEQFF
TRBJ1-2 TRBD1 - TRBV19 TGTGCCAGTAGGAAGATAGACAGGGAGGATGGCTACACCTTC CASRKIDREDGYTF
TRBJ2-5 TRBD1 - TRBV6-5 TGTGCCAGCAGCGATAACAGGGGGCGTCGGGAGACCCAGTACTTC CASSDNRGRRETQYF
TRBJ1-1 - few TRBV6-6 TGTGCCAGCAGTTACTCGATGCAGGGTTACACTGAAGCTTTCTTT CASSYSMQGYTEAFF